This T cell receptor (beta chain) was sequenced during a study of beta chain features in type 1 diabetes. General study results and limits: Researchers could not determine here whether HLA type influences TCRB rearrangement.

The study reverse transcribed the entire isolated RNA, so it sequenced expressed TCRB transcripts. Produced via immunoSEQ multiplex PCR; TCRdb's table is partial and in-frame only. This sample carries about 900,000 clones, 17% of them seen once, and the ten largest clones take 0.023%. Germline values: CDR1 MDHEN, CDR2 SYDVKM. The CDR3 runs 12 residues. Trimming stripped 5 bases from V and 1 base from J, with 6 bases between. Sorting produced populations that all topped 95% purity. Points on this clone: What it binds is unknown.

Sequenced: naive CD4+ T cells from blood. The source is a woman aged 18-30 years in good health. This chain uses TRBV28 with TRBJ2-7; D gene ambiguous. The CDR3, as DNA: TGTGCCAGCAGTGTTCTGTCCTACGAGCAGTACTTC. It codes for CASSVLSYEQYF.